This TCR beta chain derives from a study of glioma-infiltrating T cells. Findings and caveats of the study: Tissue-blood divergence was below expectation in non-neoplastic patients, above in gliomas. Only very few CDR3 sequences appeared in both tissue and blood.

Amplification of TCR alpha and beta CDR3 regions from RNA used iRepertoire nested multiplex PCR. One-step reverse transcription and amplification started from around 100-400 ng of tissue mRNA or PBMC total RNA. TCRdb used MiXCR to reprocess the multiplex PCR reads, holding one entry per CDR3 protein. The sample has about 140,000 distinct CDR3 sequences, about two fifths seen once. CDR1 is SGHTA, CDR2 FQGNSA, per germline. V lost 2 bases to trimming and J lost 9 bases; unmatched junction nucleotides: 6. The CDR3 runs to 15 residues. A word on this clonotype: Its specificity is not known.

Sequenced: glioma tissue, nonneoplastic brain tissue, or PBMCs (not recorded which). The TCR sequence derives from a human donor with low-grade glioma or glioblastoma, undergoing nonglioma brain surgery, or in good health (not recorded which). The chain combines TRBV7-2 with TRBJ1-6; 8 bases are a match to TRBD1. CDR3 region: CASSLSGQGSSPLHF. The CDR3 bases are TGTGCCAGCAGCTTAAGCGGACAGGGCAGTTCACCCCTCCACTTT.